This is a list of T cell receptor beta chains from one sample in a study of lymphopenia after photon versus proton radiotherapy. Using immunoSEQ multiplex PCR, the repertoire was profiled, and TCRdb retains in-frame clones only, with some absent. The sample consists of roughly 42,000 clones, 85% of them appearing once. This specimen consisted of peripheral blood, obtained from a patient treated with photon-based radiotherapy. The origin of the receptors is a man aged 35-49 years with gastric cancer. CDR3s include the opening cysteine and the closing phenylalanine or tryptophan. D genes are given only for firm matches. Rows give clone size only sometimes, using once, few, many, or a class for an expanded clone.

>TRBJ1-4|.|TRBV9|.
TGTGCCAGCAGCGTAGGGGACCGCGAAAATGAAAAACTGTTTTTT
CASSVGDRENEKLFF
>TRBJ2-2|.|TRBV9|.
TGTGCCAGCTCAGGGTACACCGGGGAGCTGTTTTTT
CASSGYTGELFF
>TRBJ2-7|few|TRBV27|.
TGTGCCAGCAGTTTAATAGGTGAGGGCGAGCAGTACTTC
CASSLIGEGEQYF
>TRBJ2-3|once|TRBV9|TRBD1
TGTGCCAGCAGCGCGGGACAGGGGCCAGATACGCAGTATTTT
CASSAGQGPDTQYF
>TRBJ2-5|.|TRBV9|TRBD2
TGTGCCAGCAGCGTATCGGGCGGGGGGGCTCAAGAGACCCAGTACTTC
CASSVSGGGAQETQYF
>TRBJ1-6|.|TRBV18|.
TGTGCCAGCCCACCACCTGAGGCGGGGAATTATAATTCACCCCTCCACTTT
CASPPPEAGNYNSPLHF
>TRBJ2-1|.|TRBV18|.
TGTGCCAGCTCACCAGAGGGGTTCAATGAGCAGTTCTTC
CASSPEGFNEQFF
>TRBJ2-7|.|TRBV6-5|.
TGTGCCAGCAGTAACCTCGTCACGGGGTGGGACGAGCAGTACTTC
CASSNLVTGWDEQYF
>TRBJ1-3|.|TRBV7-2|TRBD1
TGTGCCAGCAGCGCAAGACAGGGCGGCTCTGGAAACACCATATATTTT
CASSARQGGSGNTIYF
>TRBJ2-4|.|TRBV19|.
TGTGCCAGTAACGGGCAGCTGCCAGAAAACATTCAGTACTTC
CASNGQLPENIQYF
>TRBJ2-1|.|TRBV7-2|.
TGTGCCAGCAGCTCGACAGGGGAGGGGCAGTTCTTC
CASSSTGEGQFF
>TRBJ1-2|.|TRBV7-2|.
TGTGCCAGCAGCCCTAGGGACGGTGGAGGCTACACCTTC
CASSPRDGGGYTF
>TRBJ2-7|few|TRBV5-6|.
TGTGCCAGCAGCTCCGACATCTCCTACGAGCAGTACTTC
CASSSDISYEQYF
>TRBJ1-1|.|TRBV9|.
TGTGCCAGCAGCGTAGGTGGCAGGGGGAACACTGAAGCTTTCTTT
CASSVGGRGNTEAFF
>TRBJ2-7|.|TRBV11-2|TRBD1
TGTGCCAGCAGCTCGGTTCCCGGGACAGGGTTCAACGAGCAGTACTTC
CASSSVPGTGFNEQYF
>TRBJ1-2|.|TRBV9|.
TGTGCCAGCAGCGTCCAAAATACAGGGATTGATGGCTACACCTTC
CASSVQNTGIDGYTF
>TRBJ2-4|.|TRBV7-9|.
TGTGCCAGCAGCTTAGGGGACATTCAGTACTTC
CASSLGDIQYF
>TRBJ2-2|once|TRBV30|TRBD1
TGTGCCTGGAGCGGGGCAGGGGGCTTCACCGGGGAGCTGTTTTTT
CAWSGAGGFTGELFF
>TRBJ1-2|.|TRBV9|TRBD1
TGTGCCAGCAGCCCTAGGGTCGGGGGACAGACTAACTATGGCTACACCTTC
CASSPRVGGQTNYGYTF
>TRBJ2-6|.|TRBV19|.
TGTGCCAGTAGTATAATCTTTTCTGGGGCCAACGTCCTGACTTTC
CASSIIFSGANVLTF
>TRBJ2-2|.|TRBV6-5|.
TGTGCCAGCAGATACTCCGGGACCTTCACCGGGGAGCTGTTTTTT
CASRYSGTFTGELFF
>TRBJ2-7|once|TRBV4-2|.
TGTGCCAGCAGCCCTCGCCCCTACGAGCAGTACTTC
CASSPRPYEQYF
>TRBJ2-5|.|TRBV11-1|.
TGTGCCAGCAGCTTAGGAGGACAGTCCCAAGAGACCCAGTACTTC
CASSLGGQSQETQYF